This passage covers 21 T cell receptor beta chains from one sample sequenced in a study of CD8 T cells in ankylosing spondylitis. Study findings and constraints: Blood of patients with ankylosing spondylitis appeared to be characterized by a TCR beta motif of several highly homologous variants.

MiXCR was run by TCRdb on the 5' RACE reads, yielding one entry per CDR3 protein. The sample consists of roughly 450,000 distinct CDR3 sequences, roughly a quarter of them appearing once. These receptors lack a known antigen. Sequencing was carried out using blood, either unsorted or a sorted T cell fraction (not recorded which). All receptors derive from a male donor with ankylosing spondylitis.

This rearrangement joins TRBV4-1 to TRBJ2-1; D assignment may be TRBD1 or TRBD2 (5 bases each). Trimming stripped 0 bases from V and 4 bases from J, with 13 bases between. The CDR3 length is 16 residues. Germline values: CDR1 MGHRA, CDR2 YSYEKL. Written as DNA, the CDR3 is TGCGCCAGCAGCCAAGAGGTGGGGGACCCTTACAATGAGCAGTTCTTC. Amino acid sequence: CASSQEVGDPYNEQFF.

The chain couples TRBV5-1 to TRBJ1-3; D not resolved. Germline CDR1 reads SGHRS; CDR2 reads YFSETQ. Trimming removed 4 bases from V and 4 bases from J, with 12 bases in between. The CDR3 runs 14 residues. The CDR3 is CASSATGTGNTIYF. The CDR3 nucleotides are TGCGCCAGCAGCGCGACGGGAACAGGAAACACCATATATTTT.

The chain has TRBV29-1 and TRBJ2-2, with D perhaps TRBD1 (5 bases). The V end lost 3 bases, the J end lost 7 bases, and 9 bases lay between the germline ends. This CDR3 spans 12 amino acids. In germline, CDR1 is SQVTM, CDR2 ANQGSEA. This CDR3 is CSVDRVGGELFF. DNA of the CDR3: TGCAGCGTTGACAGGGTAGGCGGGGAGCTGTTTTTT.

This chain links TRBV5-5 with TRBJ2-7, with 7 bases lining up with TRBD1. Germline CDR1 and CDR2: SGHKS and YYEKEE (reference sequence). J was trimmed by 5 bases and V by 4 bases; bases with no gene match: 6. This CDR3 is built from 13 residues. The CDR3 sequence: CASSLNRGNEQYF. CDR3 DNA: TGTGCCAGCAGCCTCAACAGGGGTAACGAGCAGTACTTC.

The chain links TRBV6-1 to TRBJ2-7; 8 bases line up with TRBD1. Trimming removed 4 bases from V and 1 base from J; junction bases left unmatched: 6. The CDR3 has 15 residues. The germline gives CDR1 MNHNS, CDR2 SASEGT. The CDR3 region is CASSALQGESYEQYV. DNA of the CDR3: TGTGCCAGCAGTGCGTTACAGGGGGAATCCTACGAGCAGTACGTC.

This clonotype appeared a few times. This rearrangement joins TRBV12-3 or TRBV12-4 to TRBJ2-4, with D perhaps given as TRBD1 or TRBD2 (6 bases each). Trimming removed 0 bases at V and 1 base at J, with 10 bases between. CDR3 length equals 16 residues. In nucleotides, the CDR3 is TGTGCCAGCAGTTTAGCGGGGGGCGCTGCCAAAAACATTCAGTACTTC. This sequence encodes CASSLAGGAAKNIQYF.

In its sample, this clonotype was seen a few times. The chain employs TRBV20-1 and TRBJ1-4, with D hard to call. The CDR3 is 15 residues long. CDR1 and CDR2 from the germline V gene are DFQATT and SNEGSKA (reference sequence). V lost 2 bases and J lost 3, with 13 bases in between. This CDR3 reads CSARSPSGANEKLFF. The CDR3 nucleotides read TGCAGTGCTAGATCACCCTCTGGAGCTAATGAAAAACTGTTTTTT.

As concerns this clonotype: The junction departs from germline at one end; a sequencing error may be responsible. This CDR3 is CASTLTRGNEQFF. The CDR3 nucleotides read TGTGCCAGCACTTTAACCCGGGGCAATGAGCAGTTCTTC. V is TRBV12-3 or TRBV12-4 and J is TRBJ2-1, with D maybe TRBD2 (5 bases). The CDR3 has 13 amino acids.

Only a few counts were recorded for this clonotype. The chain joins TRBV15 to TRBJ1-4; D gene ambiguous. Trimming removed 0 bases from V and 8 bases from J, with 10 bases in between. The germline V gene has CDR1 LNHNV and CDR2 YYDKDF (reference sequence). The length of the CDR3 is 14 residues. CDR3 region: CATSRETEREKLFF. The CDR3 nucleotides are TGTGCCACCAGCAGAGAAACAGAACGGGAAAAACTGTTTTTT.

Only a few counts were recorded for this clonotype. The genes are TRBV6-2 or TRBV6-3 and TRBJ1-1; D is unresolved. The germline V gene has CDR1 MNHEY and CDR2 SVGEGT. CDR3 length: 14 amino acids. Trimming pared 8 bases from V and 4 bases from J, leaving 17 bases between. The CDR3 nucleotides read TGTGCCAGCGACCGGGTTGACTGGAGCACTGAAGCTTTCTTT. This translates into CASDRVDWSTEAFF.

V usage is TRBV5-1 and J usage is TRBJ1-1; tentatively, D is TRBD1 (5 bases). This CDR3 is 14 amino acids long. The V end lost 4 bases, the J end lost 1 base, and 11 bases lay between the germline ends. The germline CDR1 and CDR2 sequences are SGHRS and YFSETQ. CDR3 sequence (DNA): TGCGCCAGCAGCCCGGGACCCAAGAACACTGAAGCTTTCTTT. Its protein is CASSPGPKNTEAFF.

V is TRBV5-1 and J is TRBJ1-1; 9 nucleotides agree with TRBD1. The J segment lost 9 bases and the V segment lost 5 bases, leaving 5 bases of the junction unmatched. Looked up from germline, CDR1 is SGHRS and CDR2 is YFSETQ. CDR3 length: 12 amino acids. This CDR3 reads CASRGQGIQAFF. The CDR3 nucleotides are TGCGCCAGCAGGGGACAGGGAATTCAAGCTTTCTTT.

The CDR3: CASSPATGADEAFF. In DNA, the CDR3 is TGTGCCAGCTCACCGGCGACAGGGGCGGATGAAGCTTTCTTT. The V and J genes are TRBV18 and TRBJ1-1; 8 nucleotides line up with TRBD1. The CDR3 has 14 amino acids. CDR1 and CDR2 (germline): KGHSH, LQKENI. V was pared by 3 bases and J by 7 bases, with 7 bases of the junction left unmatched. The variable domain in full, completed from reference TRBV18 and TRBJ1-1, reads NAGVMQNPRHLVRRRGQEARLRCSPMKGHSHVYWYRQLPEEGLKFMVYLQKENIIDESGMPKERFSAEFPKEGPSILRIQQVVRGDSAAYFCASSPATGADEAFFGQGTRLTVV.

This clonotype was counted at least ten times. The chain joins TRBV11-1 to TRBJ2-3, with TRBD2 matching over 8 bases. This CDR3 has 23 amino acids. From germline, CDR1 is SGHAT and CDR2 FQDESV (reference sequence). V was pared by 0 bases and J by 5 bases, with 28 bases of the junction left unmatched. Written as DNA, the CDR3 is TGTGCCAGCAGCTTAGCGAACACATTTGGGCTAGCGGGTGCTAGTAGGGCGCAAGATACGCAGTATTTT. It yields the protein CASSLANTFGLAGASRAQDTQYF.

This clonotype has a handful of counts. The chain carries TRBV15 and TRBJ1-3; D is undetermined. The germline V gene encodes CDR1 LNHNV and CDR2 YYDKDF (reference sequence). The CDR3 runs 15 residues. The V end lost 1 base, the J end lost 3 bases, and 10 bases lay between the germline ends. The CDR3 bases are TGTGCCACCAGCAGAGGCAAGACGGATGGAAACACCATATATTTT. This translates into CATSRGKTDGNTIYF.

The chain uses TRBV20-1 and TRBJ2-7; no reliable D call. Deletions cut 6 bases from V and 6 bases from J, with 18 bases between. CDR1 and CDR2 (germline): DFQATT, SNEGSKA (reference sequence). The CDR3 runs 13 residues. This CDR3 reads CSAHKATDPEQYF. CDR3 DNA sequence: TGCAGTGCCCACAAAGCGACCGATCCCGAGCAGTACTTC.

DNA of the CDR3: TGTGCCAGCAGTTTTCGGGGGGCAACTGAAGCTTTCTTT. Residues: CASSFRGATEAFF. The chain joins TRBV12-3 or TRBV12-4 to TRBJ1-1; weak D call: TRBD1 (6 bases). V gave up 3 bases and J gave up 5 bases, with 10 bases separating them. The CDR3 loop spans 13 amino acids.

This clonotype was counted a few times. The J gene is TRBJ1-1, the V gene TRBV7-9; no definite D call. CDR3 length: 13 residues. Trimming left V 6 bases short and J 2 bases short, with 10 bases between. CDR1 and CDR2 from the germline V gene are SEHNR and FQNEAQ (reference sequence). In nucleotides, the CDR3 is TGTGCCAGCAGAGACGTCGGTAACACTGAAGCTTTCTTT. Residues: CASRDVGNTEAFF.

The chain combines TRBV7-2 with TRBJ2-7; 7 nucleotides align to TRBD2. The V and J ends lost 2 bases and 2 bases, in that order; junction bases with no gene match: 6. The CDR3 contains 15 residues. Germline loops: CDR1 SGHTA, CDR2 FQGNSA. CDR3 sequence reads: CASSLRAGEAYEQYF. The CDR3 coding sequence is TGTGCCAGCAGCTTAAGGGCGGGAGAGGCCTACGAGCAGTACTTC. Full variable domain (rest looked up from reference TRBV7-2 and TRBJ2-7): GAGVSQSPSNKVTEKGKDVELRCDPISGHTALYWYRQSLGQGLEFLIYFQGNSAPDKSGLPSDRFSAERTGGSVSTLTIQRTQQEDSAVYLCASSLRAGEAYEQYFGPGTRLTVT.

The rearrangement uses TRBV20-1 and TRBJ1-3; D remains unclear. The CDR3 covers 13 residues. From germline, CDR1 is DFQATT and CDR2 SNEGSKA (reference sequence). Trimming removed 0 bases at V and 8 bases at J, with 11 bases between. CDR3 sequence: CSARDRVLHTIYF. The DNA for the CDR3 is TGCAGTGCTAGAGATCGGGTGCTGCACACCATATATTTT.

This clonotype has only a few counts. J is TRBJ2-2 and V is TRBV5-6; no definite D call. The CDR3 spans 12 residues. V gave up 1 base and J gave up 6 bases, with 4 bases separating them. Germline-derived CDR1 and CDR2 are SGHDT and YYEEEE. The CDR3 loop reads CASSLWAGELFF. The CDR3 DNA sequence: TGTGCCAGCAGCTTGTGGGCCGGGGAGCTGTTTTTT.